The clone carrying this T cell receptor beta chain has at least ten counts. Its target is unknown. TCR beta CDR3 regions were amplified from RNA. An initial round of RT-PCR targeting the TCR CDR3 relied on the HTBI primer set. From the multiplex PCR reads, TCRdb called clonotypes with MiXCR, one entry per CDR3 protein. This repertoire shows about 420,000 distinct CDR3 sequences, roughly 13% found once; its top ten account for 5% to 6.5%. Over 18 months, lack of ophthalmopathy progression marked Graves' hyperthyroidism as stable. This sample holds PBMCs from about 9.3 ml fresh peripheral blood. The data derive from a study of T cells in Graves' hyperthyroidism and ophthalmopathy. Study summary: Before any treatment, at initial diagnosis, peripheral blood was collected.

Study conclusions and caveats: Separation of ophthalmopathy from stable hyperthyroidism was achieved by a 13 V-J model.

This TCR was recovered from a woman aged 18-29 years with Graves' hyperthyroidism. The sample comprised blood.

CDR3 nucleotide sequence: TGTGCCAGCAGATATAGCAGAGGACAGGGGGTTGTCTCGGCGGGAGAGACCCAGTACTTC. Protein sequence: CASRYSRGQGVVSAGETQYF. This rearrangement joins TRBV5-5 to TRBJ2-5, with 10 bases identical to TRBD1. With 5 bases clipped from V and 4 bases from J, the junction kept 23 bases outside the gene matches. Germline CDR1 and CDR2: SGHKS and YYEKEE (reference sequence). The CDR3 contains 20 residues. Full variable domain (remainder filled in from reference TRBV5-5 and TRBJ2-5): DAGVTQSPTHLIKTRGQQVTLRCSPISGHKSVSWYQQVLGQGPQFIFQYYEKEERGRGNFPDRFSARQFPNYSSELNVNALLLGDSALYLCASRYSRGQGVVSAGETQYFGPGTRLLVL.